What follows are 30 T cell receptor beta chains derived from one specimen sequenced in a study of T cell responses to AZD1222 COVID-19 vaccine. Some clones are missing from TCRdb's copy, which holds only in-frame ones; the method was immunoSEQ multiplex PCR. The sample holds over 120,000 clones, more than 85% seen once. Sample: peripheral blood, taken after recovery from COVID-19. Receptors were obtained from an adult who had recovered from COVID-19.

The rearrangement links TRBV7-2 to TRBJ2-7; possible D gene TRBD2, 6 bases. Trimming removed 4 bases from V and 6 bases from J, with 13 bases in between. The germline V gene has CDR1 SGHTA and CDR2 FQGNSA. This CDR3 has 13 amino acids. The CDR3 DNA sequence: TGTGCCAGCAGCTACCCGGGACTCGCCGAGCAGTACTTC. It translates to CASSYPGLAEQYF.

This clone was seen once. The V call is TRBV6-5, the J call TRBJ2-5; 8 bases fit TRBD2. Germline assignment: CDR1 MNHEY and CDR2 SVGAGI. V lost 5 bases to trimming and J lost 2 bases; unmatched junction nucleotides: 7. The CDR3 spans 15 residues. The CDR3 is CASSSPRGGQETQYF. The DNA of the CDR3 is TGTGCCAGCAGTAGTCCTCGGGGGGGGCAAGAGACCCAGTACTTC.

The chain is built from TRBV11-2 and TRBJ2-7; tentative D call: TRBD2 (6 bases). The CDR3 is 15 amino acids. V lost 0 bases and J 7 bases, leaving 16 bases between the germline ends. Germline V lookup: CDR1 SGHAT, CDR2 FQNNGV. The CDR3 sequence is CASSLDSRGYDEQYF. As DNA, the CDR3 is TGTGCCAGCAGCTTAGATTCCCGGGGGTATGATGAGCAGTACTTC.

This chain joins TRBV28 and TRBJ2-5, with 8 bases lining up with TRBD1. Per germline, CDR1 MDHEN and CDR2 SYDVKM. This CDR3 region has 15 residues. The junction had 7 bases not matched to a gene; V was cut back by 5 bases and J by 2 bases. CDR3: CASSPGGYPQETQYF. Here the CDR3 DNA reads TGTGCCAGCAGTCCAGGGGGCTACCCACAAGAGACCCAGTACTTC.

The rearrangement joins TRBV29-1 to TRBJ2-5; D remains ambiguous. This CDR3 contains 9 residues. The V gene's germline CDR1 is SQVTM and CDR2 ANQGSEA. V lost 7 bases to trimming and J lost 4 bases, with 4 bases between them. The DNA for the CDR3 is TGCAGCGGTGGAGAGACCCAGTACTTC. This translates into CSGGETQYF. Using reference TRBV29-1 and TRBJ2-5 for the parts outside the CDR3, the full variable domain is SAVISQKPSRDICQRGTSLTIQCQVDSQVTMMFWYRQQPGQSLTLIATANQGSEATYESGFVIDKFPISRPNLTFSTLTVSNMSPEDSSIYLCSGGETQYFGPGTRLLVL.

This rearrangement joins TRBV3-1 (or the pseudogene TRBV3-2) to TRBJ2-7, with TRBD1 matching 7 bases. The germline V gene has CDR1 LGHDT and CDR2 YNNKEL (reference sequence). The CDR3 is 15 amino acids. The V gene end was trimmed by 1 base and the J gene end by 2 bases; junction bases not matched to a gene: 5. The CDR3 sequence is CASSQVQGSPYEQYF. As DNA, the CDR3 is TGTGCCAGCAGCCAAGTACAGGGGAGCCCCTACGAGCAGTACTTC.

This chain uses TRBV7-9 with TRBJ1-1; perhaps TRBD1 as D (5 bases). Germline V lookup: CDR1 SEHNR, CDR2 FQNEAQ (reference sequence). V lost 3 bases to trimming and J lost 7 bases, with 15 bases between them. The CDR3 contains 14 residues. CDR3 nucleotide sequence: TGTGCCAGCAGCTTGGTGAAGGGGATTAATGAAGCTTTCTTT. Residues: CASSLVKGINEAFF.

Only one count was recorded for this clone. The rearrangement links TRBV5-1 to TRBJ2-7; D not certain. Trimming pared 4 bases from V and 0 bases from J, leaving 14 bases between. The germline gives CDR1 SGHRS, CDR2 YFSETQ. The CDR3 length is 15 residues. The CDR3 bases are TGCGCCAGCAGCCTAGGGCTATCAAGCTCCTACGAGCAGTACTTC. Translated: CASSLGLSSSYEQYF.

The chain has TRBV7-3 and TRBJ2-7; 12 positions agree with TRBD2. Germline V gives CDR1 SGHTA, CDR2 FQGTGA. The trim removed 3 bases at V and 5 bases at J, leaving 5 bases unmatched. This CDR3 comprises 15 residues. The CDR3: CASSFGLAGPDEQYF. DNA of the CDR3: TGTGCCAGCAGCTTCGGACTAGCGGGACCCGACGAGCAGTACTTC.

The V call is TRBV7-9, the J call TRBJ2-7; 7 bases match TRBD2. In germline, CDR1 is SEHNR, CDR2 FQNEAQ (reference sequence). V lost 5 bases, J lost 1 base, and 14 bases stayed unmatched. CDR3 length: 17 amino acids. The CDR3: CASSASSGRGRSYEQYF. CDR3 DNA sequence: TGTGCCAGCAGCGCAAGCTCAGGGAGGGGAAGGTCCTACGAGCAGTACTTC.

The V and J genes are TRBV27 and TRBJ1-5; 9 positions match TRBD1. The CDR3 length is 13 residues. With V trimmed by 11 bases and J by 5 bases, 7 bases remained unmatched. The germline V gene encodes CDR1 MNHEY and CDR2 SMNVEV (reference sequence). The DNA for the CDR3 is TGTGCCCCATCCACAGGGGGCGATCAGCCCCAGCATTTT. Its protein is CAPSTGGDQPQHF.

This chain joins TRBV18 and TRBJ2-2, with D tentatively TRBD1 (6 bases). The V end was cut by 5 bases, the J end by 1 base, with 8 bases between. Per the germline V gene, CDR1 is KGHSH and CDR2 is LQKENI. The CDR3 spans 14 residues. CDR3 in DNA: TGTGCCAGCTCAGTGGGACAGAACACCGGGGAGCTGTTTTTT. Amino acids: CASSVGQNTGELFF.

The chain combines TRBV27 with TRBJ2-5; no clear D gene. V shed 8 bases and J shed 2 bases, with 12 bases lying between them. The CDR3 extends over 13 amino acids. Per germline, CDR1 MNHEY and CDR2 SMNVEV (reference sequence). As DNA, the CDR3 is TGTGCCAGCCTACCCCTCTTACAAGAGACCCAGTACTTC. It codes for CASLPLLQETQYF.

The gene calls are TRBV21-1 and TRBJ1-5. TRBV21-1 constitutes a pseudogene. This CDR3 is built from 13 residues. The CDR3 coding sequence is TGTGCCAGCAGCCTCCGACGAGAACAGCCCCAGCATTTT. It translates to CASSLRREQPQHF.

The chain joins TRBV10-3 to TRBJ2-3, with 11 bases matching TRBD2. The CDR3 loop spans 17 amino acids. V lost 4 bases and J lost 2; bases outside the gene matches: 8. Germline lookup yields CDR1 ENHRY and CDR2 SYGVKD. CDR3 coding DNA: TGTGCCATCAGTGGGGCTAGCGGGAGGTGGGACACAGATACGCAGTATTTT. This codes for CAISGASGRWDTDTQYF.

J is TRBJ1-2 and V is TRBV7-2; 9 bases are shared with TRBD1. This CDR3 contains 14 residues. V shed 3 bases and J 8 bases; nucleotides not matched to a gene: 7. Germline V gene data show CDR1 as SGHTA and CDR2 as FQGNSA. CDR3 DNA sequence: TGTGCCAGCAGCTTCCTCCGGACAGGGGAGGGCTACACCTTC. It codes for CASSFLRTGEGYTF.

This sequence joins TRBV6-6 and TRBJ1-6; no clear D. CDR1 and CDR2 (germline): MNHNY, SVGAGI (reference sequence). The CDR3 is 13 residues long. V gave up 6 bases and J gave up 9 bases, with 12 bases separating them. The CDR3 DNA sequence: TGTGCCAGCAGGGGCAGACTCGCTTCACCCCTCCACTTT. Its translation: CASRGRLASPLHF.

The chain carries TRBV27 and TRBJ1-6, with TRBD1 as a possible D gene (6 bases). The V end was cut by 3 bases, the J end by 8 bases, with 11 bases between. The CDR3 is made up of 14 amino acids. Germline V gives CDR1 MNHEY, CDR2 SMNVEV (reference sequence). CDR3 residues: CASSFRGSHSPLHF. In nucleotides, the CDR3 is TGTGCCAGCAGTTTTAGGGGGTCGCATTCACCCCTCCACTTT.

The CDR3 bases are TGTGCCACGGACAGGGGCAGTGAAGCTTTCTTT. Protein: CATDRGSEAFF. The chain employs TRBV6-5 and TRBJ1-1; 9 bases match TRBD1. Losses at the gene ends were 10 bases for V and 7 bases for J; bases not matched to a gene: 4. Per the germline V gene, CDR1 is MNHEY and CDR2 is SVGAGI. This CDR3 region has 11 residues.

In regard to this clone: A junction end diverges from the germline sequence, so it may reflect a read error. V usage is TRBV7-8 and J usage is TRBJ2-7; D is possibly TRBD1 (7 bases). The CDR3 has 16 residues. Germline values: CDR1 SGHVS, CDR2 FQNEAQ. CDR3 sequence (DNA): TGTGCCAGCAGTTTAGGGGGCGGGATCCTCTCCTACGAGCAGTACTTC. Amino acids: CASSLGGGILSYEQYF. Filled out from reference TRBV7-8 and TRBJ2-7, the complete variable domain reads GAGVSQSPRYKVAKRGQDVALRCDPISGHVSLFWYQQALGQGPEFLTYFQNEAQLDKSGLPSDRFFAERPEGSVSTLKIQRTQQEDSAVYLCASSLGGGILSYEQYFGPGTRLTVT.

This chain uses TRBV27 with TRBJ2-7; TRBD1 agrees at 7 bases. The germline CDR1 and CDR2 sequences are MNHEY and SMNVEV (reference sequence). The CDR3 runs 16 residues. With 4 bases clipped from V and 0 bases from J, the junction kept 9 bases outside the gene matches. The CDR3 spells CASSSADRISSYEQYF. The CDR3 DNA sequence: TGTGCCAGCAGTTCCGCGGACAGGATCAGCTCCTACGAGCAGTACTTC.

The V and J genes are TRBV28 and TRBJ1-4; the D is unclear. Trimming removed 3 bases from V and 1 base from J, with 15 bases in between. The germline V gene has CDR1 MDHEN and CDR2 SYDVKM. The CDR3 spans 17 residues. The CDR3 spells CASSFTLPGLTNEKLFF. The CDR3 region has the DNA TGTGCCAGCAGTTTTACGCTTCCGGGGTTAACTAATGAAAAACTGTTTTTT.

V and J are TRBV5-6 and TRBJ2-2, with TRBD2 as a possible D gene (5 bases). Germline CDR1 and CDR2: SGHDT and YYEEEE. The V end was cut by 6 bases, the J end by 7 bases, with 19 bases between. This CDR3 has 15 residues. Here the CDR3 DNA reads TGTGCCAGCATCAGAACCGGGAAGAAAGGCGGGGAGCTGTTTTTT. As protein: CASIRTGKKGGELFF.

The CDR3 region has the DNA TGTGCCAGCAGCTTGAATCTGGGAGGGCCCACAGATACGCAGTATTTT. Its protein product is CASSLNLGGPTDTQYF. The V gene is TRBV5-8, the J gene TRBJ2-3, with 7 bases fitting TRBD2. Germline V lookup: CDR1 SGHTS, CDR2 YDEGEE. There are 16 residues in the CDR3. The V and J ends lost 1 base and 2 bases, in that order; junction bases with no gene match: 7.

By share, this clone ranks as medium-sized. The chain combines TRBV27 with TRBJ2-7; D perhaps matches TRBD2 (5 bases). The CDR3 runs to 14 residues. Per germline, CDR1 MNHEY and CDR2 SMNVEV (reference sequence). V was trimmed by 2 bases and J by 3 bases, leaving 11 bases between them. CDR3 residues: CASSLGTSNYEQYF. The CDR3 DNA follows: TGTGCCAGCAGTTTAGGAACTAGTAACTACGAGCAGTACTTC.

This sequence joins TRBV19 and TRBJ2-2; 9 nucleotides match TRBD1. V dropped 3 bases and J dropped 6; count of bases not matched to a gene: 5. The germline V gene has CDR1 LNHDA and CDR2 SQIVND (reference sequence). The CDR3 has 15 residues. The CDR3 sequence: CASSIRTGVAGELFF. The DNA for the CDR3 is TGTGCCAGTAGTATCCGGACAGGGGTTGCCGGGGAGCTGTTTTTT.

The V call is TRBV7-2, the J call TRBJ2-7, with TRBD2 matching over 8 bases. The CDR3 is 16 residues long. After removal of 5 bases from V and 0 bases from J, the junction contained 9 bases not matched to a gene. Germline CDR1 reads SGHTA; CDR2 reads FQGNSA. The CDR3: CASSQPLAGPSYEQYF. DNA for the CDR3: TGTGCCAGCAGCCAACCTTTAGCGGGACCCTCCTACGAGCAGTACTTC.

The chain uses TRBV28 and TRBJ1-1; 12 bases fit TRBD1. Per the germline V gene, CDR1 is MDHEN and CDR2 is SYDVKM. The CDR3 runs 15 residues. The junction had 3 bases not matched to a gene; V was cut back by 6 bases and J by 1 base. The CDR3 sequence: CASRGQGAWNTEAFF. The CDR3, as DNA: TGTGCCAGCAGGGGACAGGGGGCGTGGAACACTGAAGCTTTCTTT.

The chain employs TRBV5-1 and TRBJ1-2, with D unresolved. V was clipped by 4 bases and J by 2 bases, with 15 bases between them. In germline, CDR1 is SGHRS, CDR2 YFSETQ. The CDR3 totals 15 residues. The CDR3 spells CASSRDISVNYGYTF. Written as DNA, the CDR3 is TGCGCCAGCAGCCGCGACATCTCGGTCAACTATGGCTACACCTTC.

V usage is TRBV5-1 and J usage is TRBJ2-1, with a tentative D call TRBD2 (5 bases). From germline, CDR1 is SGHRS and CDR2 YFSETQ. The V gene lost 4 bases and the J gene lost 4 bases, with 15 bases spanning the gap. The CDR3 is made up of 15 amino acids. CDR3 sequence (DNA): TGCGCCAGCAGCCCAGAAGGGAGTCCTTACAATGAGCAGTTCTTC. This sequence encodes CASSPEGSPYNEQFF.